The entry below describes one T cell receptor (beta chain). This clone has at least ten counts. The antigen it recognizes is unknown. The CDR3 goes on 3 residues after the read ends, and that part is filled in from the germline J gene. Standard criteria were used to diagnose CVID, namely serum IgG, IgA and/or IgM reduced below the normal range together with specific antibody deficiency. There were over 40 subjects in the CVID group (roughly 30 male and around 15 female), ranging in age from roughly 8 to 64 years, with a mean age of roughly 40. Predominantly Caucasian heritage was noted among both the CVID patients and the healthy controls. All CVID subjects had received replacement immunoglobulin therapy for at least one year at the time of study participation. At the time of blood collection, no CVID subject was ill or was being treated with immunomodulatory or immunosuppressive medication. Heparinized peripheral whole blood samples of roughly 5 to 9 ml were obtained from each donor. Genomic DNA from adults with common variable immune deficiency (CVID) and from healthy adult controls was used for sequencing of TCRbeta CDR3 repertoires. To isolate peripheral blood mononuclear cells, diluted blood was subjected to density centrifugation over Hypaque 1077 or Ficoll-Paque. Unsorted mononuclear cells served as the source of genomic DNA, which was extracted either by Qiagen column purification or by a centrifugation-based method.

This record comes from a study of T cell clonality in common variable immunodeficiency (dated by TCRdb to the mid-2010s). Overall results and qualifications from the work: Fewer TCRbeta clones were shared among CVID subjects than among healthy controls (p < 0.0001). According to the authors, finding the cause of the higher clonality in CVID would require sequencing the repertoires of T cell subpopulations. Even though DNA input was the same, control samples had an average of about 90,000 unique sequences each, compared with approximately 30,000 in CVID samples. Patient heterogeneity within the CVID cohort put limits on correlating repertoire features with clinical complications. Increased TCRbeta clonality was found in CVID subjects compared with healthy controls (t-test p = 0.018), with the increase being most characteristic of about a third of subjects. CVID TCRbeta sequences reportedly showed fewer deletions and N-nucleotide insertions and lacked highly modified clones with 13 or more V deletions.

The CDR3 numbers 14 residues from cysteine through phenylalanine. Shown are 33 bases from within the CDR3, in frame from base 1. V is pruned by 4 bases and J by 1 base, leaving 4 bases of the junction without a gene match. Looking up the germline V gene yields CDR1 LGHNT and CDR2 FRNRAP. Equivalent amounts of genomic DNA from CVID and control samples were used as sequencing input. For every sample, a 60 bp segment covering the rearranged TCRbeta CDR3 region was amplified and then sequenced. TCRbeta amplification used the immunoSEQ assay, a bias-corrected multiplex PCR with high-throughput sequencing. Per the source publication's procedure: Every unique nucleotide sequence was considered a clone and was annotated with V, D and J genes, copy number and frequency. Sequences were labeled productive if in frame, and non-productive if out of frame or containing stop codons. Clonality was calculated from Shannon's entropy as previously described. The predicted amino acid sequences of productive clones were used to derive the mean CDR3 Kyte-Doolittle hydropathy. Using the R hclust function, scaled V gene usage was clustered hierarchically with Manhattan distance and complete linkage. To assess clone sharing by CDR3 amino acid sequence, 12 repertoires per group were resampled over 100 rounds. The repertoires were screened for some 70 published EBV-specific TCRbeta sequences and roughly 240 published CMV-specific TCRbeta sequences. After two CVID samples that produced fewer than 10,000 sequences were dropped from the analysis, 35 to 50 CVID repertoires remained. TCRdb stores this immuneACCESS table with in-frame sequences only. Part of the clones is absent; in the studies checked, under half of the shortfall reflects unresolved V genes, and no reason is known for the rest. V and J calls and clone size are given by that table; D and trimming were obtained from the DNA. The sample counts tens of thousands of clones, each observed more than once. Around 5% of the sample is held by the ten biggest clonotypes.

Recombination linked TRBV12-5 to TRBJ2-7; 7 middle bases align to TRBD1. This receptor was taken from a human donor with common variable immunodeficiency. Sequencing was performed on peripheral blood mononuclear cells. The CDR3 region reads CASGSGTASYEQYF. The covered CDR3 bases are TGTGCTAGTGGTTCCGGGACAGCATCCTACGAG. With the rest looked up from the reference TRBV12-5 and TRBJ2-7 genes rather than sequenced, the full variable domain is DARVTQTPRHKVTEMGQEVTMRCQPILGHNTVFWYRQTMMQGLELLAYFRNRAPLDDSGMPKDRFSAEMPDATLATLKIQPSEPRDSAVYFCASGSGTASYEQYFGPGTRLTVT.